The T cell receptor beta chain described here comes from a study of beta chain features in type 1 diabetes. Study-level results: Type 1 diabetes patients showed fewer insertions and more deletions at VDJ junctions. Moderate but significant shortening of TCRB CDR3s was recorded in all four CD4+ subsets from Type 1 diabetes patients. PCR might favor shorter templates, but any such skew would affect patients and controls equally.

This clone has a handful of counts. Its antigen is undetermined. Other DNA sequences in this specimen translate into the identical CDR3. The study reverse transcribed the entire isolated RNA, so it sequenced expressed TCRB transcripts. Produced via immunoSEQ multiplex PCR; TCRdb's table is partial and in-frame only. The repertoire holds about 170,000 clones, roughly 8% seen once, with roughly 1% in the top ten. The germline CDR1 and CDR2 sequences are MDHEN and SYDVKM. V was pared by 5 bases and J by 7 bases, with 12 bases between. This CDR3 comprises 13 residues. V and J are TRBV28 and TRBJ2-1; maybe TRBD1 (6 bases). The material sequenced was central memory CD4+ T cells from blood. This sequence was found in a woman aged 35 to 49 with type 1 diabetes. The CDR3 is CASSPYRENEQFF. DNA for the CDR3: TGTGCCAGCAGTCCGTACAGGGAAAATGAGCAGTTCTTC. The entire variable domain, with the rest obtained from reference TRBV28 and TRBJ2-1, is as follows: DVKVTQSSRYLVKRTGEKVFLECVQDMDHENMFWYRQDPGLGLRLIYFSYDVKMKEKGDIPEGYSVSREKKERFSLILESASTNQTSMYLCASSPYRENEQFFGPGTRLTVL.